The entry below gives a single T cell receptor beta chain sequence along with its context. This sample is drawn from a study of blood T cell repertoires in COVID-19. Turning to the study itself: Donors in the United States, Italy and Spain gave samples during acute or convalescent COVID-19.

There are 16 residues in the CDR3. The V and J ends lost 0 bases and 1 base respectively, with 12 bases between them. Germline V gene data show CDR1 as LGHDT and CDR2 as YNNKEL (reference sequence). Study processing details: Quantification of nucleated cells was approximated via reference gene primer amplification. Here immunoSEQ multiplex PCR was the method, and the copy in TCRdb shows in-frame clones only, minus some. That table is the source of V, J and clone size, and D and trimming were worked out from the DNA. The data show 200,000 to 250,000 clones, roughly 84% seen once. The sequencing input was peripheral blood. This TCR was recovered from a man aged 35-49 years with active or convalescent COVID-19. The chain has TRBV3-1 (or the pseudogene TRBV3-2) and TRBJ1-2; TRBD1 is a possible D gene (5 bases). DNA of the CDR3: TGTGCCAGCAGCCAAGATGTAGGCAGGGATAACTATGGCTACACCTTC. Protein product: CASSQDVGRDNYGYTF.